Below are 5 T cell receptor beta chains sequenced from a single sample in a study of beta chain features in type 1 diabetes. Their recognized antigens are unknown. The study's findings and limits: When Type 1 diabetes patients were examined, their TCRB CDR3s proved moderately but significantly shorter in all four CD4+ subsets.

cDNA synthesis used the whole RNA isolate, giving expressed TCRB sequences. The method was immunoSEQ multiplex PCR; TCRdb's version includes in-frame clones alone and lacks a portion of them. The sample lists about 340,000 clones, approximately 15% occurring once. Material for sequencing was naive CD4+ T cells from blood. The receptors here all came from a woman aged 18-29 years with type 1 diabetes.

This clone showed up just a few times. J is TRBJ2-2 and V is TRBV9; 7 bases are a match to TRBD1. Germline V gene lookup returns CDR1 SGDLS and CDR2 YYNGEE. Trimming cost V 4 bases and J 9 bases; bases outside gene matches: 15. This CDR3 contains 16 residues. The CDR3, as DNA: TGTGCCAGCAGCACCCACCTTTTTCAGGGGGTAAGGGAGCTGTTTTTT. This codes for CASSTHLFQGVRELFF. Based on the CDR3 plus reference TRBV9 and TRBJ2-2, the full variable domain is DSGVTQTPKHLITATGQRVTLRCSPRSGDLSVYWYQQSLDQGLQFLIQYYNGEERAKGNILERFSAQQFPDLHSELNLSSLELGDSALYFCASSTHLFQGVRELFFGEGSRLTVL.

This clone was picked up a small number of times. Other DNA variants within this sample encode the same CDR3. The V call is TRBV28, the J call TRBJ2-5; possibly TRBD2 for D (6 bases). The CDR3 sequence is 14 residues long. CDR1 and CDR2 (germline): MDHEN, SYDVKM. Deletions cut 3 bases from V and 1 base from J, with 9 bases between. This CDR3 reads CASSFGGSQETQYF. The CDR3 coding sequence is TGTGCCAGCAGTTTCGGGGGTTCCCAAGAGACCCAGTACTTC.

This clone was counted between two and nine times. The CDR3 protein is CASSLSGQRPSYEQYV. The CDR3 bases are TGTGCCAGCAGTTTGTCGGGACAGAGACCTTCCTACGAGCAGTACGTC. The chain carries TRBV27 and TRBJ2-7, with 7 bases identical to TRBD1. This CDR3 has 16 amino acids. V lost 3 bases and J lost 1; bases outside the gene matches: 9. CDR1 MNHEY and CDR2 SMNVEV come from the germline V gene (reference sequence).

CDR3 sequence: CASSDGRTSGIRTGELFF. CDR3 DNA sequence: TGCGCCAGCAGCGATGGAAGGACTAGCGGGATAAGGACCGGGGAGCTGTTTTTT. V is TRBV4-3 and J is TRBJ2-2; TRBD2 agrees at 12 bases. This CDR3 has 18 residues. V trimming: 5 bases; J trimming: 5 bases; junction bases outside the gene matches: 12. Germline assignment: CDR1 LGHNA and CDR2 YSLEER.

As DNA, the CDR3 is TGTGCCAGCAGCCAAGATCTAGGGTACCGCGGGGGTGAGCAGTTCTTC. Its translation is CASSQDLGYRGGEQFF. V gene TRBV4-2 combines with J gene TRBJ2-1; 7 positions match TRBD2. Germline V gives CDR1 LGHNA, CDR2 YNFKEQ. V was clipped by 0 bases and J by 9 bases; unmatched bases: 11. The CDR3 length is 16 residues.